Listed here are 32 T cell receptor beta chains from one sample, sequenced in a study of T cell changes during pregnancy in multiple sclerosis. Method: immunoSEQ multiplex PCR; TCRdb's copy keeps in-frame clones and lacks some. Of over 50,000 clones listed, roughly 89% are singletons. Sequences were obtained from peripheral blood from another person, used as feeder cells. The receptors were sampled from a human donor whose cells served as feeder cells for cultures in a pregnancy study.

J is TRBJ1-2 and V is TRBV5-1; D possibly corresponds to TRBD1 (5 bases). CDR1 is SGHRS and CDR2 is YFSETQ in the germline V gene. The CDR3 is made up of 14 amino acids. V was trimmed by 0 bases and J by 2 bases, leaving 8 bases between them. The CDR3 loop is CASSLVGGNYGYTF. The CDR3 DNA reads TGCGCCAGCAGCTTGGTTGGGGGAAACTATGGCTACACCTTC.

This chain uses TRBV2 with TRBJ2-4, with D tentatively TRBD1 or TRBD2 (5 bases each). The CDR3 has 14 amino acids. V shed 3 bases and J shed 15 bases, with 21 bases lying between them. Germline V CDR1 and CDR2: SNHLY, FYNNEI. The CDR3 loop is CASSEGPQNSFRYF. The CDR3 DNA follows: TGTGCCAGCAGTGAGGGACCCCAGAATTCTTTTCGGTACTTC.

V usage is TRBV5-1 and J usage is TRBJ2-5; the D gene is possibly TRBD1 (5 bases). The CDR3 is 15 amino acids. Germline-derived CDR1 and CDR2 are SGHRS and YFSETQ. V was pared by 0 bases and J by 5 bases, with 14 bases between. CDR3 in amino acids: CASSLEVQGLETQYF. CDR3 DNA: TGCGCCAGCAGCTTGGAAGTTCAGGGTCTGGAGACCCAGTACTTC.

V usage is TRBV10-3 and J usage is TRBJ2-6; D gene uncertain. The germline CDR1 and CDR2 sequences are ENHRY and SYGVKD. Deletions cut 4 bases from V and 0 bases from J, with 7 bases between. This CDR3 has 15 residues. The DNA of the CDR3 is TGTGCCATCAGTGTTGGTCTCTCTGGGGCCAACGTCCTGACTTTC. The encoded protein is CAISVGLSGANVLTF.

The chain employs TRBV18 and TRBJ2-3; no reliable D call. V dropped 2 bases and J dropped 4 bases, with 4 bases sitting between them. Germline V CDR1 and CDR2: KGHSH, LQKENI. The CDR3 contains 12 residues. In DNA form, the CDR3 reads TGTGCCAGCTCACCAATGTCAGATACGCAGTATTTT. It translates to CASSPMSDTQYF.

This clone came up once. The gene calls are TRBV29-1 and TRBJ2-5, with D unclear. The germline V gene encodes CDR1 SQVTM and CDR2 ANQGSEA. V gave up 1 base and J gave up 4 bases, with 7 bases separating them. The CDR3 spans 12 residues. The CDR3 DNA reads TGCAGCGTTGAAGGTGCTGGAGAGACCCAGTACTTC. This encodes CSVEGAGETQYF.

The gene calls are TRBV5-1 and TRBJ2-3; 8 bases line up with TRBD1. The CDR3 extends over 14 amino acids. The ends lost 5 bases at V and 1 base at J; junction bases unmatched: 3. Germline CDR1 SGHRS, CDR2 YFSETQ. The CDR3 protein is CASRPTGGTDTQYF. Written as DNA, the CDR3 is TGCGCCAGCAGGCCGACAGGGGGCACAGATACGCAGTATTTT.

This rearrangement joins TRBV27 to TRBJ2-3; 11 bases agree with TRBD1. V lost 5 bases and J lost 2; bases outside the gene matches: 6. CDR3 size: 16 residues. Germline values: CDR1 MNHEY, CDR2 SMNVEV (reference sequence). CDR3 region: CASSPDRGPDTDTQYF. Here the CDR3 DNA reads TGTGCCAGCAGTCCGGACAGGGGGCCGGACACAGATACGCAGTATTTT.

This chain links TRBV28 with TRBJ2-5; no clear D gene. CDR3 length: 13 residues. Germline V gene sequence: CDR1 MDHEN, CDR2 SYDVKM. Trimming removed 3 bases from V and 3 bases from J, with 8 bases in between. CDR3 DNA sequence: TGTGCCAGCAGTTTCCCCTCTAAAGAGACCCAGTACTTC. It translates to CASSFPSKETQYF.

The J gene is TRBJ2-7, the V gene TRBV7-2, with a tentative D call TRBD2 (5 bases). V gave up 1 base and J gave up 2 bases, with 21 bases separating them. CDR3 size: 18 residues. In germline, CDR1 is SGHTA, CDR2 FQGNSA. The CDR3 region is CASSLGSGGPALTYEQYF. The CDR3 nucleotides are TGTGCCAGCAGCTTAGGGAGCGGCGGGCCCGCCCTGACCTACGAGCAGTACTTC. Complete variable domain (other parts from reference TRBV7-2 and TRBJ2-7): GAGVSQSPSNKVTEKGKDVELRCDPISGHTALYWYRQSLGQGLEFLIYFQGNSAPDKSGLPSDRFSAERTGGSVSTLTIQRTQQEDSAVYLCASSLGSGGPALTYEQYFGPGTRLTVT.

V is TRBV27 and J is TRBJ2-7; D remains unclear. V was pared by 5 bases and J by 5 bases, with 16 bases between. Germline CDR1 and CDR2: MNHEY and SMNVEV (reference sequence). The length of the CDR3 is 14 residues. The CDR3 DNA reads TGTGCCAGCAGTCCACGGACGGTCCCGGACGAGCAGTACTTC. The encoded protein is CASSPRTVPDEQYF.

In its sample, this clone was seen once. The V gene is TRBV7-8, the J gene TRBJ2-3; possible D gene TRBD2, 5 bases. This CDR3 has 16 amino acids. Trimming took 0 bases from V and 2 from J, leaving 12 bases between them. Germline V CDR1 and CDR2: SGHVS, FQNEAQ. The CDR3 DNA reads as TGTGCCAGCAGCTTAGCGGCGGGCGCGTCCACAGATACGCAGTATTTT. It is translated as CASSLAAGASTDTQYF.

CDR3 in amino acids: CASSRQDLGTEAFF. The CDR3 DNA follows: TGTGCCAGCAGCCGACAGGATCTGGGCACTGAAGCTTTCTTT. This rearrangement joins TRBV2 to TRBJ1-1; maybe TRBD1 (6 bases). V was trimmed by 6 bases and J by 4 bases, leaving 15 bases between them. Germline values: CDR1 SNHLY, CDR2 FYNNEI. This CDR3 is built from 14 residues.

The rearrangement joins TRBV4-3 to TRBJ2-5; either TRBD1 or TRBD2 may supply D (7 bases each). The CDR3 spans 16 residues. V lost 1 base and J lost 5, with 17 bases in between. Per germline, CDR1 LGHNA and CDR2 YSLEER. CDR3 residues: CASSQVLDQGGETQYF. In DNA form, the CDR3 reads TGCGCCAGCAGCCAAGTGCTGGATCAGGGGGGGGAGACCCAGTACTTC.

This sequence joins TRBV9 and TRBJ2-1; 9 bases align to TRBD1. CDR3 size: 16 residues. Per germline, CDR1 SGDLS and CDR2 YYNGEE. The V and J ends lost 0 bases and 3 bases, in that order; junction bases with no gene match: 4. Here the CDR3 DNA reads TGTGCCAGCAGCGTAGCGGGACAGGGTATCTACAATGAGCAGTTCTTC. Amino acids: CASSVAGQGIYNEQFF.

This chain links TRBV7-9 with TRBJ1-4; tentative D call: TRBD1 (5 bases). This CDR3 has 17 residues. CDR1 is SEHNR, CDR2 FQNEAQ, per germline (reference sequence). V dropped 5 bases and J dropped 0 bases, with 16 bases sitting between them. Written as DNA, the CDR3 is TGTGCCAGCAGCGATACGGGACCCTCATCAACTAATGAAAAACTGTTTTTT. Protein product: CASSDTGPSSTNEKLFF.

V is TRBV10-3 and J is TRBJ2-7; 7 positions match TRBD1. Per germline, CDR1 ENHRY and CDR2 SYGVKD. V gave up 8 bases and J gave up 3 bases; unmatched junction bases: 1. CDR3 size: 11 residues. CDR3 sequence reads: CAIRDSYEQYF. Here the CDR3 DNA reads TGTGCCATCCGGGACAGCTACGAGCAGTACTTC.

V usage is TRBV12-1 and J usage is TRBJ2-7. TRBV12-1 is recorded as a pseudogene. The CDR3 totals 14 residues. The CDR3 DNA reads TGTGCCAGCAGCTTTAAAAGGACCTCCTACGAGCAGTACTTC. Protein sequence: CASSFKRTSYEQYF.

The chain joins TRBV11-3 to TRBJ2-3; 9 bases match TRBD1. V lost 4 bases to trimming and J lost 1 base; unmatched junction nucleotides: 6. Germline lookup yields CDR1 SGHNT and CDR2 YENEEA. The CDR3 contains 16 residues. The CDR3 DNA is TGTGCCAGCAGCTCCCGACAGGGGGGAGGCACAGATACGCAGTATTTT. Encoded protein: CASSSRQGGGTDTQYF.

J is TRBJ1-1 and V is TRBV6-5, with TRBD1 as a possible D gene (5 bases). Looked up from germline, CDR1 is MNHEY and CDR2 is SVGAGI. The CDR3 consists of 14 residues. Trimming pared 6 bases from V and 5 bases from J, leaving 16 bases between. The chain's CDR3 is CASRPPSRGTEAFF. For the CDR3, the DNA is TGTGCCAGCAGGCCCCCCTCGAGGGGAACTGAAGCTTTCTTT.

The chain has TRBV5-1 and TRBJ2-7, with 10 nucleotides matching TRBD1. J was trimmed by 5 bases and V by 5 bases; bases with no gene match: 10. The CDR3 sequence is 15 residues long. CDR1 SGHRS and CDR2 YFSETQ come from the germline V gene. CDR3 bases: TGCGCCAGCAGTTTGAGGGGGACAGGGGATAACGAGCAGTACTTC. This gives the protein CASSLRGTGDNEQYF.

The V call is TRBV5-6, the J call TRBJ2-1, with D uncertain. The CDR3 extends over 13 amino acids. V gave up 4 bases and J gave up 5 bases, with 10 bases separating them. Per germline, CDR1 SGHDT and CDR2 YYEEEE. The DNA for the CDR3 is TGTGCCAGCAGCGCCGCATGGAACAATGAGCAGTTCTTC. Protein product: CASSAAWNNEQFF.

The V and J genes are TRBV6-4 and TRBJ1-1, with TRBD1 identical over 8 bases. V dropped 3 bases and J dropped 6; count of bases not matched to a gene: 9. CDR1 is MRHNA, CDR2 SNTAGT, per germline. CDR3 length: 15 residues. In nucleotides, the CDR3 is TGTGCCAGCAGTGAGCTGGGACAGGCATGCTCTGAAGCTTTCTTT. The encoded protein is CASSELGQACSEAFF.

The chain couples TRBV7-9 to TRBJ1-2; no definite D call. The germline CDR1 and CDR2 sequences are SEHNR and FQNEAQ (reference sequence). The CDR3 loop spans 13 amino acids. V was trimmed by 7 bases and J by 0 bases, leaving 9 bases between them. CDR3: CASTPSANYGYTF. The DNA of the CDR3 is TGTGCCAGCACCCCCTCCGCTAACTATGGCTACACCTTC.

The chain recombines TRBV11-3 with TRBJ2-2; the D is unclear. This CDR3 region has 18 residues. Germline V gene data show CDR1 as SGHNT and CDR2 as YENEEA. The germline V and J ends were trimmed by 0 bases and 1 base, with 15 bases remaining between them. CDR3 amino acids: CASSLDQGGSVNTGELFF. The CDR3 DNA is TGTGCCAGCAGCTTAGATCAAGGCGGCAGTGTGAACACCGGGGAGCTGTTTTTT.

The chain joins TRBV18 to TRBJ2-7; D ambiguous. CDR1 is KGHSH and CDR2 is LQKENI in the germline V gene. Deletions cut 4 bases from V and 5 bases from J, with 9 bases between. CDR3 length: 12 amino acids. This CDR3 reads CASSLGMDEQYF. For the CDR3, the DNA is TGTGCCAGCTCACTCGGTATGGACGAGCAGTACTTC. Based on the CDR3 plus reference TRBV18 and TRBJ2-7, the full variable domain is NAGVMQNPRHLVRRRGQEARLRCSPMKGHSHVYWYRQLPEEGLKFMVYLQKENIIDESGMPKERFSAEFPKEGPSILRIQQVVRGDSAAYFCASSLGMDEQYFGPGTRLTVT.

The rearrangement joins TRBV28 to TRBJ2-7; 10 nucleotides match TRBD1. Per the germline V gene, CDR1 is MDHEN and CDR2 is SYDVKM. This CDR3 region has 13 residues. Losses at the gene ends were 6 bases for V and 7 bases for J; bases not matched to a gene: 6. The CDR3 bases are TGTGCCAGCAGCCCTCGGGACAGGGGTGAGCAGTACTTC. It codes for CASSPRDRGEQYF.

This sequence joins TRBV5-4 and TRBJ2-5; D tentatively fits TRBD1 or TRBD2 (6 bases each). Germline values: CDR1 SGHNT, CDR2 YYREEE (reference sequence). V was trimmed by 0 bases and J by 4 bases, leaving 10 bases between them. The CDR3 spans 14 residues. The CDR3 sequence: CASSLDSGAETQYF. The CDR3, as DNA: TGTGCCAGCAGCTTGGATTCGGGGGCAGAGACCCAGTACTTC.

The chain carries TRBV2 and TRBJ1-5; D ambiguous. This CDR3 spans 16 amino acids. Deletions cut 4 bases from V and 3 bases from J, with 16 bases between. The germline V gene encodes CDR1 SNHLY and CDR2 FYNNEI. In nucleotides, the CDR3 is TGTGCCAGCAGTGGGTCCCCCACAAGATTCAATCAGCCCCAGCATTTT. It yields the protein CASSGSPTRFNQPQHF. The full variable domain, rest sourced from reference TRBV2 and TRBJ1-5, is EPEVTQTPSHQVTQMGQEVILRCVPISNHLYFYWYRQILGQKVEFLVSFYNNEISEKSEIFDDQFSVERPDGSNFTLKIRSTKLEDSAMYFCASSGSPTRFNQPQHFGDGTRLSIL.

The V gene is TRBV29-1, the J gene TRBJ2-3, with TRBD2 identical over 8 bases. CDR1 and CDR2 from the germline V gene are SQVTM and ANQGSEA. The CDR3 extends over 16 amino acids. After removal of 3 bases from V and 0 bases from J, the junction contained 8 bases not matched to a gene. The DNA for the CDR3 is TGCAGCGTTGATGAACTAGCGGAACGAAGCACAGATACGCAGTATTTT. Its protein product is CSVDELAERSTDTQYF.

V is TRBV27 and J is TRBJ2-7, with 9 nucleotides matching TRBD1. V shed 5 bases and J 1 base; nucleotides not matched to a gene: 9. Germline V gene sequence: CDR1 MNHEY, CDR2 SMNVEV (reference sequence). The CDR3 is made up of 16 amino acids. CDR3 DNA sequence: TGTGCCAGCAGTCGCGGGCCGGGACAGGGATCCTACGAGCAGTACTTC. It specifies CASSRGPGQGSYEQYF.

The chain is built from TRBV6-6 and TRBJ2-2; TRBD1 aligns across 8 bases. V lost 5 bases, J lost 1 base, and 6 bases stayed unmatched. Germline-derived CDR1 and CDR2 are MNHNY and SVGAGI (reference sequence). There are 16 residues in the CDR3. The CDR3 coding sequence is TGTGCCAGCAGTCATCAGGGGGCTCGGAACACCGGGGAGCTGTTTTTT. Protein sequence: CASSHQGARNTGELFF.